This is a list of T cell receptor beta chains from one sample in a study of T cell responses to AZD1222 COVID-19 vaccine. Measured with immunoSEQ multiplex PCR; TCRdb has only the in-frame clones, and not every one. The sample holds over 85,000 clones, about 85% seen once. The specimen was peripheral blood, collected on day 0 of AZD1222 vaccination. The receptors originated from an adult in good health. Each CDR3 is given with its conserved first and last residue. The D gene is left open where the match is weak. Where a row states a size, it is once, few, many or the class of an expanded clone; other rows omit it.

NA	TRBJ1-1	NA	TRBV11-2	TGTGCCAGCAGCTTGAGTACGAAAAACACTGAAGCTTTCTTT	CASSLSTKNTEAFF
TRBD1	TRBJ1-1	NA	TRBV7-9	TGTGCCAGCAGCTCGCTAGAGGGGGCGAGAACTGAAGCTTTCTTT	CASSSLEGARTEAFF
NA	TRBJ2-1	NA	TRBV7-9	TGTGCCAGCAGCATAGCTAGCTACAACTACAATGAGCAGTTCTTC	CASSIASYNYNEQFF
TRBD2	TRBJ2-1	NA	TRBV30	TGTGCCTGGAGCCCCTTGGTTGGGTCCCCTACTAGCGTTGAGCAGTTCTTC	CAWSPLVGSPTSVEQFF
NA	TRBJ2-6	NA	TRBV7-3	TGTGCCAGCAGCTTAGATTTTGGGGCCAACGTCCTGACTTTC	CASSLDFGANVLTF
TRBD1	TRBJ1-2	NA	TRBV19	TGTGCCAGTAGGACAGGGGGCGGTTTCTATGGCTACACCTTC	CASRTGGGFYGYTF
TRBD1	TRBJ2-5	NA	TRBV19	TGTGCCAGTAGTACCTGGACAGGGGGGAGGGAGACCCAGTACTTC	CASSTWTGGRETQYF
NA	TRBJ2-1	once	TRBV28	TGTGCCAGCAGTTTGAGTGGTCGTGAGCAGTTCTTC	CASSLSGREQFF
NA	TRBJ2-2	NA	TRBV19	TGTGCCAGTAGTGGCAGCCTGAACACCGGGGAGCTGTTTTTT	CASSGSLNTGELFF
NA	TRBJ1-1	NA	TRBV7-3	TGTGCCAGCAGCTCCGGGTCCTCAGGGATCACTGAAGCTTTCTTT	CASSSGSSGITEAFF
TRBD2	TRBJ2-3	NA	TRBV7-2	TGTGCCAGCAGCCCGGGACTAGCGGGAGGACTCACAGATACGCAGTATTTT	CASSPGLAGGLTDTQYF
NA	TRBJ2-3	NA	TRBV14	TGTGCCAGCAGCCAAGAGGGAGGGAGGGGGCAAGATACGCAGTATTTT	CASSQEGGRGQDTQYF
NA	TRBJ1-5	NA	TRBV7-2	TGTGCCAGCAGCTTAGAACAGGCCAGTCAGCCCCAGCATTTT	CASSLEQASQPQHF
NA	TRBJ2-1	NA	TRBV7-2	TGTGCCAGCAGCTCCCTTTACAATGAGCAGTTCTTC	CASSSLYNEQFF
NA	TRBJ1-3	few	TRBV6-5	TGTGCCAGCAGAACGGGGAACTCTGGAAACACCATATATTTT	CASRTGNSGNTIYF
NA	TRBJ1-5	NA	TRBV5-5	TGTGCCAGCAGCTTATTGTCCAGCAATCAGCCCCAGCATTTT	CASSLLSSNQPQHF
NA	TRBJ2-7	once	TRBV10-3	TGTGCCATCAGTCCCCTGGAAGTGGGCGTCGAGCAGTACTTC	CAISPLEVGVEQYF
TRBD2	TRBJ2-7	NA	TRBV18	TGTGCCAGCTCACCAAGTCCCGGACTAGCGGCATCCTACGAGCAGTACTTC	CASSPSPGLAASYEQYF
NA	TRBJ1-1	NA	TRBV11-3	TGTGCCAGCAGCTTAGACGGAGCGAACACTGAAGCTTTCTTT	CASSLDGANTEAFF
TRBD1	TRBJ1-4	NA	TRBV7-2	TGTGCCAGCAGCTTGACAGGGTGGCCTGCAACTAATGAAAAACTGTTTTTT	CASSLTGWPATNEKLFF
NA	TRBJ2-1	NA	TRBV27	TGTGCCAGCAGTTTAGAGGGAAACTCCTACAATGAGCAGTTCTTC	CASSLEGNSYNEQFF
NA	TRBJ2-1	NA	TRBV28	TGTGCCAGCAGTTTTGGGGCGGGTTACGACAATGAGCAGTTCTTC	CASSFGAGYDNEQFF